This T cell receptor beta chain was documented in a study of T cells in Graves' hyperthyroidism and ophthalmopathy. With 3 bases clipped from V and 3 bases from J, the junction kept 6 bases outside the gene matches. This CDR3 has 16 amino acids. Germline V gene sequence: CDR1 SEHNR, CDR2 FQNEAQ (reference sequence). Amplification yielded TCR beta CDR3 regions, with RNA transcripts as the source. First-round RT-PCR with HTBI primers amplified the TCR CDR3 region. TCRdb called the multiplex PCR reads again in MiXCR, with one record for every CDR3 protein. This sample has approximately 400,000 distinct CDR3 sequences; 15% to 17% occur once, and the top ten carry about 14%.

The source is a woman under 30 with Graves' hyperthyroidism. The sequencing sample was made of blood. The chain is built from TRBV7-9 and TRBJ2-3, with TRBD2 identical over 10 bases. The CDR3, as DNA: TGTGCCAGCAGCTTCGGGACTAGCGACGGAACAGATACGCAGTATTTT. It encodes CASSFGTSDGTDTQYF. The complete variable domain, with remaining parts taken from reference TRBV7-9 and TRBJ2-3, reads DTGVSQNPRHKITKRGQNVTFRCDPISEHNRLYWYRQTLGQGPEFLTYFQNEAQLEKSRLLSDRFSAERPKGSFSTLEIQRTEQGDSAMYLCASSFGTSDGTDTQYFGPGTRLTVL.